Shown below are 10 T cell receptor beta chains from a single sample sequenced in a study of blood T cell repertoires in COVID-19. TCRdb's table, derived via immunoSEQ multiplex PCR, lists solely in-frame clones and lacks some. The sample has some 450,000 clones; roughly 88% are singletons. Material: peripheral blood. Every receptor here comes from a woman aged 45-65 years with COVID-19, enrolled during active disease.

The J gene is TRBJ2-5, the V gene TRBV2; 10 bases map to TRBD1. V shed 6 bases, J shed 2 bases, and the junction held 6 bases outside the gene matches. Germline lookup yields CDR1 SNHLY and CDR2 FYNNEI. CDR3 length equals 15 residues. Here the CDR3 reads CASRVDRGLQETQYF. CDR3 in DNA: TGTGCCAGCAGGGTAGACAGGGGGCTTCAAGAGACCCAGTACTTC.

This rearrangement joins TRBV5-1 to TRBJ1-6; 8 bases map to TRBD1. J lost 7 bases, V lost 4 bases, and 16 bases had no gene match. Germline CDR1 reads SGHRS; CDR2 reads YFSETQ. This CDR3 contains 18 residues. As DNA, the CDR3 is TGCGCCAGCAGCCTGGAGGGGCGGACAGGGCTAGGGAATTCACCCCTCCACTTT. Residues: CASSLEGRTGLGNSPLHF.

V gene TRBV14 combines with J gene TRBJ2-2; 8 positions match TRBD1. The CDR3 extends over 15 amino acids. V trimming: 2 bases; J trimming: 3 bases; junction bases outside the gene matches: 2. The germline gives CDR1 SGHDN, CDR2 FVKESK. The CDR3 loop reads CASSQRGQDTGELFF. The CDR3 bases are TGTGCCAGCAGCCAAAGGGGACAGGACACCGGGGAGCTGTTTTTT.

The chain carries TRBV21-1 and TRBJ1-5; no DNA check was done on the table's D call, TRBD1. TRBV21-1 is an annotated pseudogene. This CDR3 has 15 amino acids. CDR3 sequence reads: CASSSPDRGGQPQHF. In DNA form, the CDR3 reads TGTGCCAGCAGCAGCCCCGACAGGGGTGGACAGCCCCAGCATTTT.

Here the CDR3 reads CASSQGGTEAFF. CDR3 sequence (DNA): TGTGCCAGCAGCCAAGGGGGCACTGAAGCTTTCTTT. The rearrangement joins TRBV7-9 to TRBJ1-1, with a weak D call TRBD1 (6 bases). The CDR3 sequence is 12 residues long. Germline V gene data show CDR1 as SEHNR and CDR2 as FQNEAQ (reference sequence). Trimming removed 5 bases at V and 4 bases at J, with 8 bases between.

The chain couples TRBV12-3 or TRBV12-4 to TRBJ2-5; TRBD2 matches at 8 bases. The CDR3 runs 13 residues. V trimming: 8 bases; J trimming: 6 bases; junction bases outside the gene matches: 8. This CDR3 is CASGTSNVQTQYF. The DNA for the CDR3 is TGTGCCAGCGGGACTAGTAACGTACAGACCCAGTACTTC.

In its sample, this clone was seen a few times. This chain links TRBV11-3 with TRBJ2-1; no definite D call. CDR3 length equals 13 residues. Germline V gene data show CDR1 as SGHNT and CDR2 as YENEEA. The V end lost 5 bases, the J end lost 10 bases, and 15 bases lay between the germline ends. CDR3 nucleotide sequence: TGTGCCAGCAGCCACACCGAAGACGGGGAGCAGTTCTTC. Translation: CASSHTEDGEQFF.

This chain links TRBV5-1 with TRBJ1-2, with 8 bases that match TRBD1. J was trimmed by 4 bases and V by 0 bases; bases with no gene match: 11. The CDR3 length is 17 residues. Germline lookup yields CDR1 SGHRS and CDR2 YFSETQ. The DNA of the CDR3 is TGCGCCAGCAGCTTGGGGATAGACAGGGGTCTCGGCTATGGCTACACCTTC. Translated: CASSLGIDRGLGYGYTF.

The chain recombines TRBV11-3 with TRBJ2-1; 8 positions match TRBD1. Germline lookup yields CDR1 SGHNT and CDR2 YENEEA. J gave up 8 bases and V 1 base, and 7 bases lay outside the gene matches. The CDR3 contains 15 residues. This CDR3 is CASSLGPGQADEQFF. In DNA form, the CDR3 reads TGTGCCAGCAGCTTAGGTCCGGGACAGGCCGATGAGCAGTTCTTC.

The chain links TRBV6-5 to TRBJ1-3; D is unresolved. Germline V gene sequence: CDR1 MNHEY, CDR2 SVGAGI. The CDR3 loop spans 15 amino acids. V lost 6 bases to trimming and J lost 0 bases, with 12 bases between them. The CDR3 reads CASRRASFSGNTIYF. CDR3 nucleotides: TGTGCCAGCAGGCGGGCCTCCTTCTCTGGAAACACCATATATTTT.